This T cell receptor (beta chain) appears in the sequencing data of a study of shared clonotypes between healthy human individuals. Study-level findings and limits: A reduction in generation probabilities was seen for non-shared clonotypes relative to those shared by all four donors.

The data were produced by immunoSEQ multiplex PCR, yet TCRdb's version contains in-frame clones alone and is incomplete. Of about 2 million clones listed, around 96% are singletons. Naivety among CD8 cells was defined by CD45RO negativity and positive CCR7 selection, thereby excluding terminally differentiated effector memory CD45RA+ cells. Concerning this clone itself: Antigen: not known.

V was trimmed by 3 bases and J by 8 bases, leaving 11 bases between them. Germline V gives CDR1 SNHLY, CDR2 FYNNEI. The length of the CDR3 is 13 residues. Sequenced sample: naive CD8+ T cells sorted from blood. V usage is TRBV2 and J usage is TRBJ1-5; no clear D. The clonotype comes from a man between 18 and 29 years old in good health. The CDR3 DNA reads as TGTGCCAGCAGTGACTACAGCCATGAGCCCCAGCATTTT. This encodes CASSDYSHEPQHF.